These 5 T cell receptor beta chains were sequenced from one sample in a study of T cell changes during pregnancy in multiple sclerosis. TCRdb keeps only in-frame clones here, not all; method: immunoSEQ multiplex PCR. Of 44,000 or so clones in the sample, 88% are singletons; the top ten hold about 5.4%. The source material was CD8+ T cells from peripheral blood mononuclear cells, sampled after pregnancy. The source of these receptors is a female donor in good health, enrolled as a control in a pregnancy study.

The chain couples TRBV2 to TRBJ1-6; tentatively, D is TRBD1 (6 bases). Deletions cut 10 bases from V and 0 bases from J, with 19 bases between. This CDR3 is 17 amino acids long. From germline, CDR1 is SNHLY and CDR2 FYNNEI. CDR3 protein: CATRDTGRSSYNSPLHF. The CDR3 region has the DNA TGTGCCACCCGGGACACCGGCCGGAGCTCCTATAATTCACCCCTCCACTTT.

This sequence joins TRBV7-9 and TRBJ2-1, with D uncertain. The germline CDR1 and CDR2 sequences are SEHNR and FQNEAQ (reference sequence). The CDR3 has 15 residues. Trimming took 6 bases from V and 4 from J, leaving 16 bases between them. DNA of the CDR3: TGTGCCAGCAGGTTCGGCCCTGGGCAATACAATGAGCAGTTCTTC. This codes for CASRFGPGQYNEQFF.

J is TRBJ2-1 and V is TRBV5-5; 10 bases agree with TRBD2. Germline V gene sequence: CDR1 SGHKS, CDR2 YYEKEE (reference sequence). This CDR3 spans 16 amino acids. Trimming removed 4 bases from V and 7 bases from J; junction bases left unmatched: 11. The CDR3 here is CASSPNSGGARNEQFF. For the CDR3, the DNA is TGTGCCAGCAGCCCTAACAGCGGGGGGGCCAGGAATGAGCAGTTCTTC. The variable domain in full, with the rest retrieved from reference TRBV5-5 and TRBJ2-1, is DAGVTQSPTHLIKTRGQQVTLRCSPISGHKSVSWYQQVLGQGPQFIFQYYEKEERGRGNFPDRFSARQFPNYSSELNVNALLLGDSALYLCASSPNSGGARNEQFFGPGTRLTVL.

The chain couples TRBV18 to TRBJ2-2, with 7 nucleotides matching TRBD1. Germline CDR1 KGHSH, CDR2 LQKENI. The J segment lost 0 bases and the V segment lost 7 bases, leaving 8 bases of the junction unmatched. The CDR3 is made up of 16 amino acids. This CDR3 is CASCRDSRSNTGELFF. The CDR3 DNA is TGTGCCAGCTGCCGGGACAGCCGATCGAACACCGGGGAGCTGTTTTTT.

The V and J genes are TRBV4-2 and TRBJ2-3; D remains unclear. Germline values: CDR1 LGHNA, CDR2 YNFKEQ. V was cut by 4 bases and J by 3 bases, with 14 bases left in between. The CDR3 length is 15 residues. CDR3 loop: CASSPSMAGTDTQYF. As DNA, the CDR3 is TGTGCCAGCAGCCCATCGATGGCCGGGACAGATACGCAGTATTTT.